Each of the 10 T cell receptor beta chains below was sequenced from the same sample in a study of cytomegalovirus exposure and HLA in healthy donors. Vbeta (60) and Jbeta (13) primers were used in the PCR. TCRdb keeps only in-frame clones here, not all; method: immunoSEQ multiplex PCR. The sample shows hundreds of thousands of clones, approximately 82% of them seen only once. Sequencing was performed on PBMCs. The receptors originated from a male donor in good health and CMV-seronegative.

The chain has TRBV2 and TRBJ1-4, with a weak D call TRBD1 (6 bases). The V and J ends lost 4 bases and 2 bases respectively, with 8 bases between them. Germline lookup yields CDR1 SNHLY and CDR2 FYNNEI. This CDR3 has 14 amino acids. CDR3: CASSVRGTNEKLFF. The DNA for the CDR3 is TGTGCCAGCAGTGTTAGGGGGACTAATGAAAAACTGTTTTTT.

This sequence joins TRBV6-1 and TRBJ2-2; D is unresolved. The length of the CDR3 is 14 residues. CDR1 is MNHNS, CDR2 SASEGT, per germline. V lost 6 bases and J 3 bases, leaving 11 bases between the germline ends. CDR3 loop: CASRVTVDTGELFF. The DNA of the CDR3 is TGTGCCAGCAGAGTTACGGTGGACACCGGGGAGCTGTTTTTT.

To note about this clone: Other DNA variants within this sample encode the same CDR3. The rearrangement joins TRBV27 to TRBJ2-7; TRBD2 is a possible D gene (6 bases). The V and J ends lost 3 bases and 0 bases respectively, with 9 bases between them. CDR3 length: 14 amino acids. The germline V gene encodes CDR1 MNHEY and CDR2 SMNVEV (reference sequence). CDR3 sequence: CASSFGGSSYEQYF. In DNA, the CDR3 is TGTGCCAGCAGTTTCGGGGGAAGCTCCTACGAGCAGTACTTC.

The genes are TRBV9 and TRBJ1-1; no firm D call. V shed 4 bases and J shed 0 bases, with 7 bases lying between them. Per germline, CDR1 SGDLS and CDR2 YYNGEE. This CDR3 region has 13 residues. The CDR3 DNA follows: TGTGCCAGCAGCCCCGTAATGAACACTGAAGCTTTCTTT. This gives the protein CASSPVMNTEAFF.

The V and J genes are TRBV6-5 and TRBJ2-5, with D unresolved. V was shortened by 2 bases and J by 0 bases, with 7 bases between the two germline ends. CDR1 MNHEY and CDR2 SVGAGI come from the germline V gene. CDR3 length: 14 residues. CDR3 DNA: TGTGCCAGCAGTTACAACAGCTACCAAGAGACCCAGTACTTC. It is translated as CASSYNSYQETQYF.

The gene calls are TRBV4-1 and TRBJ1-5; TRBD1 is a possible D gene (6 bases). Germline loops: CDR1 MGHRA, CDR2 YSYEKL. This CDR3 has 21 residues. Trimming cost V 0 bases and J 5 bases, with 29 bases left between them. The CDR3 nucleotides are TGCGCCAGCAGCCAAGATCTCTTTAAGGCGTCAGGGAGTAAGGGGGATCAGCCCCAGCATTTT. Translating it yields CASSQDLFKASGSKGDQPQHF.

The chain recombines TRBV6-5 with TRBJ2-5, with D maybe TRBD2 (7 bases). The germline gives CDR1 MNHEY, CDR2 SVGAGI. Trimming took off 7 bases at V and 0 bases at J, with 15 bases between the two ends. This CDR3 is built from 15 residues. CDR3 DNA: TGTGCCAGCACGAGGGGGGGCCGAAACCAAGAGACCCAGTACTTC. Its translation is CASTRGGRNQETQYF.

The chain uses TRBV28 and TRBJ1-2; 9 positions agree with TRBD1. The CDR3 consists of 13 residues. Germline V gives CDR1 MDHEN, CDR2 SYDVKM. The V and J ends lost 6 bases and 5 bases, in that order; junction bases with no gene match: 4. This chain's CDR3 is CASRTGTGYGYTF. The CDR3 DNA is TGTGCCAGCAGAACCGGGACAGGGTATGGCTACACCTTC.

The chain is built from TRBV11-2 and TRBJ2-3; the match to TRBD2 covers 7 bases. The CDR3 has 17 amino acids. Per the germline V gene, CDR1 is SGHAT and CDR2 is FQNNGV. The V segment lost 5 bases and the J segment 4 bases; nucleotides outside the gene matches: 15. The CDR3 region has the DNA TGTGCCAGCAGCCGCGAGGATGGCGGGAGTTCCCCAGATACGCAGTATTTT. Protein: CASSREDGGSSPDTQYF.

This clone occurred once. Here the CDR3 DNA reads TGTGCCAGCAGCCTCACTAGCGGGAGGGCCTCCGAGCAGTACTTC. Translation gives CASSLTSGRASEQYF. V and J are TRBV7-9 and TRBJ2-7, with 13 bases that match TRBD2. J lost 6 bases, V lost 5 bases, and 7 bases had no gene match. There are 15 residues in the CDR3. Germline values: CDR1 SEHNR, CDR2 FQNEAQ (reference sequence).